Following are 18 T cell receptor beta chains from one sample sequenced in a study of immune reconstitution after stem cell transplant in scleroderma. TCRdb reanalysed the RT-PCR reads using MiXCR and keeps one entry per CDR3 protein. The repertoire has about 5,600 distinct CDR3 sequences, 6.5% to 10% of them found once; the top ten carry around a tenth. Collection of the sample occurred before or after autologous hematopoietic stem cell transplantation (not recorded which). Receptors were obtained from a male donor with systemic sclerosis.

The chain links TRBV7-6 to TRBJ2-7, with D tentatively TRBD2 (6 bases). V was cut by 5 bases and J by 1 base, with 18 bases left in between. Germline loops: CDR1 SGHVS, CDR2 FNYEAQ. The CDR3 is 16 residues long. The CDR3 region is CASSAPGGWASYEQYF. CDR3 nucleotide sequence: TGTGCCAGCAGCGCCCCTGGGGGGTGGGCGTCCTACGAGCAGTACTTC.

In its sample, this clonotype is medium-sized. V usage is TRBV28 and J usage is TRBJ1-3; D uncertain. Germline V gene sequence: CDR1 MDHEN, CDR2 SYDVKM. The CDR3 has 15 residues. V lost 2 bases and J lost 0, with 8 bases in between. CDR3 in amino acids: CASSLHSISGNTIYF. CDR3 DNA sequence: TGTGCCAGCAGTTTACACTCTATCTCTGGAAACACCATATATTTT. Combining the CDR3 with reference TRBV28 and TRBJ1-3 gives the whole variable domain DVKVTQSSRYLVKRTGEKVFLECVQDMDHENMFWYRQDPGLGLRLIYFSYDVKMKEKGDIPEGYSVSREKKERFSLILESASTNQTSMYLCASSLHSISGNTIYFGEGSWLTVV.

In this sample, this clonotype turned up a few times. Here the CDR3 reads CASSPYVSSTDTQYF. The CDR3 DNA follows: TGTGCCAGCTCACCCTACGTCTCTAGCACAGATACGCAGTATTTT. The chain joins TRBV18 to TRBJ2-3; D not resolved. This CDR3 contains 15 residues. V was shortened by 3 bases and J by 0 bases, with 10 bases between the two germline ends. Germline V gene sequence: CDR1 KGHSH, CDR2 LQKENI.

The chain joins TRBV28 to TRBJ1-5; the match to TRBD1 covers 7 bases. Germline assignment: CDR1 MDHEN and CDR2 SYDVKM. This CDR3 comprises 15 residues. V shed 5 bases, J shed 4 bases, and the junction held 8 bases outside the gene matches. CDR3 sequence (DNA): TGTGCCAGCAGTAAACAGGGGCGGACGAATCAGCCCCAGCATTTT. Residues: CASSKQGRTNQPQHF.

The chain uses TRBV20-1 and TRBJ2-3, with D perhaps matching TRBD2 (5 bases). There are 13 residues in the CDR3. Germline CDR1 reads DFQATT; CDR2 reads SNEGSKA (reference sequence). Trimming left V 5 bases short and J 3 bases short, with 12 bases between. The CDR3: CSARTSRTDTQYF. The CDR3, as DNA: TGCAGTGCTCGGACTTCAAGGACAGATACGCAGTATTTT.

This clonotype is termed medium-sized. The chain couples TRBV20-1 to TRBJ1-4; tentative D call: TRBD1 (6 bases). V lost 5 bases to trimming and J lost 5 bases, with 9 bases between them. Looked up from germline, CDR1 is DFQATT and CDR2 is SNEGSKA (reference sequence). This CDR3 spans 12 amino acids. DNA for the CDR3: TGCAGTGCTCCGGGACAAAATGAAAAACTGTTTTTT. This encodes CSAPGQNEKLFF.

By share of the sample, this clonotype is medium-sized. The rearrangement links TRBV5-1 to TRBJ2-2; 8 bases are a match to TRBD1. The CDR3 runs to 15 residues. Per germline, CDR1 SGHRS and CDR2 YFSETQ. The V segment lost 4 bases and the J segment 4 bases; nucleotides outside the gene matches: 6. The CDR3 reads CASSLQGAGTGELFF. The CDR3 DNA sequence: TGCGCCAGCAGCCTCCAGGGGGCAGGCACCGGGGAGCTGTTTTTT.

Within the sample, this clonotype is medium-sized. The CDR3 DNA reads TGCAGCACCCGGGACACCCTAGGCACTGAAGCTTTCTTT. Its translation is CSTRDTLGTEAFF. The V call is TRBV29-1, the J call TRBJ1-1; maybe TRBD1 (6 bases). This CDR3 comprises 13 residues. CDR1 SQVTM and CDR2 ANQGSEA come from the germline V gene. V lost 8 bases, J lost 4 bases, and 17 bases lay in between.

This clonotype was observed a handful of times. This chain connects TRBV19 to TRBJ2-1, with D unclear. The CDR3 spans 13 residues. Trimming shortened V by 1 base and J by 7 bases, and 8 bases separated the two germline ends. CDR1 and CDR2 from the germline V gene are LNHDA and SQIVND (reference sequence). CDR3 loop: CASSIASRNEQFF. CDR3 sequence (DNA): TGTGCCAGTAGTATAGCTAGTAGAAATGAGCAGTTCTTC.

In its sample, this clonotype ranks as medium-sized. V gene TRBV20-1 combines with J gene TRBJ2-5, with TRBD2 identical over 8 bases. The CDR3 totals 15 residues. CDR1 DFQATT and CDR2 SNEGSKA come from the germline V gene (reference sequence). The junction had 7 bases not matched to a gene; V was cut back by 3 bases and J by 1 base. The CDR3 reads CSARWREDLQETQYF. CDR3 DNA: TGCAGTGCTAGGTGGCGGGAGGACCTCCAAGAGACCCAGTACTTC.

This clonotype is termed medium-sized. The rearrangement joins TRBV5-1 to TRBJ1-2; 8 positions match TRBD1. Trimming removed 0 bases from V and 8 bases from J; junction bases left unmatched: 9. Germline CDR1 SGHRS, CDR2 YFSETQ. The CDR3 length is 15 residues. In DNA form, the CDR3 reads TGCGCCAGCAGCTTGGACAACGGACAGGGTCGAGGCTACACCTTC. Protein product: CASSLDNGQGRGYTF.

By its share, this clonotype is medium-sized. The chain is built from TRBV5-6 and TRBJ2-1; D is perhaps TRBD2 (6 bases). Germline CDR1 is SGHDT and CDR2 is YYEEEE. The CDR3 totals 15 residues. Trimming removed 1 base from V and 8 bases from J, with 16 bases in between. The chain's CDR3 is CASSLLPSVPHEQFF. CDR3 sequence (DNA): TGTGCCAGCAGCTTGCTTCCTAGCGTCCCGCATGAGCAGTTCTTC.

This clonotype counts as medium-sized. The chain has TRBV10-3 and TRBJ2-1, with D hard to call. V was shortened by 0 bases and J by 5 bases, with 8 bases between the two germline ends. Germline CDR1 is ENHRY and CDR2 is SYGVKD. This CDR3 comprises 14 residues. CDR3 region: CAISESISDNEQFF. The DNA of the CDR3 is TGTGCCATCAGTGAGTCGATCTCGGACAATGAGCAGTTCTTC.

In this sample, this clonotype is medium-sized. The chain carries TRBV6-2 or TRBV6-3 and TRBJ2-2; 7 nucleotides line up with TRBD1. Germline loops: CDR1 MNHEY, CDR2 SVGEGT. Trimming removed 0 bases from V and 5 bases from J; junction bases left unmatched: 6. CDR3 length: 16 residues. This chain's CDR3 is CASSYSMGQITGELFF. CDR3 nucleotide sequence: TGTGCCAGCAGTTACTCAATGGGACAGATAACCGGGGAGCTGTTTTTT.

This clonotype was counted only a few times. V gene TRBV25-1 combines with J gene TRBJ1-2; 10 bases map to TRBD1. The CDR3 is 14 residues long. CDR1 MGHDK and CDR2 SYGVNS come from the germline V gene. Germline trimming cut 4 bases from V and 8 bases from J; bases unmatched to any gene: 7. The CDR3 DNA follows: TGTGCCAGCAGTGCACCGGGACAGGGGCGCGGCTACACCTTC. This translates into CASSAPGQGRGYTF.

This clonotype was seen more than once but under ten times. The chain employs TRBV29-1 and TRBJ2-5; D gene uncertain. This CDR3 spans 11 amino acids. Per germline, CDR1 SQVTM and CDR2 ANQGSEA. V dropped 3 bases and J dropped 4 bases, with 6 bases sitting between them. The CDR3: CSVESPETQYF. CDR3 nucleotides: TGCAGCGTTGAGTCGCCAGAGACCCAGTACTTC.

Sample share makes this clonotype medium-sized. The chain has TRBV5-1 and TRBJ2-7, with 11 positions matching TRBD1. CDR1 is SGHRS and CDR2 is YFSETQ in the germline V gene. The CDR3 length is 14 residues. V gave up 3 bases and J gave up 3 bases; unmatched junction bases: 2. The CDR3 region is CASSSGTGGYEQYF. For the CDR3, the DNA is TGCGCCAGCAGCTCCGGGACAGGGGGCTACGAGCAGTACTTC. Full variable domain (outside the CDR3, taken from reference TRBV5-1 and TRBJ2-7): KAGVTQTPRYLIKTRGQQVTLSCSPISGHRSVSWYQQTPGQGLQFLFEYFSETQRNKGNFPGRFSGRQFSNSRSEMNVSTLELGDSALYLCASSSGTGGYEQYFGPGTRLTVT.

This clonotype is labeled as medium-sized (0.01 to 0.1%). V and J are TRBV4-1 and TRBJ1-4, with TRBD1 identical over 7 bases. Looked up from germline, CDR1 is MGHRA and CDR2 is YSYEKL. CDR3 size: 15 residues. Trimming took 3 bases from V and 7 from J; bases not matched to a gene: 8. The CDR3 sequence: CASSHRQGISEKLFF. The CDR3 nucleotides are TGCGCCAGCAGCCACAGACAGGGCATCAGTGAAAAACTGTTTTTT.